Listed here is a single TCR beta chain. The sample belongs to a study of blood T cell repertoires in COVID-19. Overall study context: The United States, Italy and Spain were the sources of the acute and convalescent COVID-19 samples. From T cells, B-cell-depleted T cells, or PBMCs came the material, which was cDNA or gDNA.

J lost 5 bases, V lost 1 base, and 0 bases had no gene match. Germline V gene sequence: CDR1 SGHTA, CDR2 FQGNSA. The CDR3 has 13 residues. Original processing notes: By means of reference gene primer amplification, nucleated cell counts were estimated. Generated by immunoSEQ multiplex PCR, the TCRdb table keeps only in-frame clones and is missing some. The V and J calls and clone size are taken from that table; D and trimming were inferred from the DNA. This table has 85,000 to 130,000 clones, approximately 85% appearing once. The TCR was taken from a woman aged 55 to 70 with acute or convalescent COVID-19. The chain couples TRBV7-2 to TRBJ2-5, with 8 bases fitting TRBD2. Sequenced input: peripheral blood. The CDR3 coding sequence is TGTGCCAGCAGCTTAGGCGGGAGGGAGACCCAGTACTTC. This codes for CASSLGGRETQYF.